This T cell receptor beta chain stems from a study of blood T cell repertoires in COVID-19. V dropped 6 bases and J dropped 10 bases, with 18 bases sitting between them. The CDR3 sequence is 13 residues long. In the original workflow: By means of reference gene primer amplification, nucleated cell counts were estimated. Only in-frame clones appear in the TCRdb table, and some are missing; sequencing was by immunoSEQ multiplex PCR. The V and J calls and the clone size are those of that table, but D and trimming were determined from the DNA. The sample lists 80,000 or so clones, roughly 79% seen once, with around 40% in the top ten.

Material for sequencing was peripheral blood. This sequence originates from an elderly man with acute or convalescent COVID-19. V and J are TRBV12-3 or TRBV12-4 and TRBJ1-1; tentatively, D is TRBD1 (5 bases). CDR3 sequence: CASRSGTGQRAFF. The CDR3, as DNA: TGTGCCAGCAGGAGCGGGACGGGTCAACGAGCTTTCTTT.